Reported below is one TCR beta chain. V lost 5 bases to trimming and J lost 9 bases, with 15 bases between them. Germline values: CDR1 SGHDT, CDR2 YYEEEE. The CDR3 covers 14 residues. This entry belongs to a study of blood T cell repertoires in COVID-19. Study-level background: Samples of COVID-19 (acute and convalescent) were obtained from the United States, Italy and Spain.

In the source study's methods: Scientists estimated how many nucleated cells there were by amplifying reference gene primers. Generated by immunoSEQ multiplex PCR, the TCRdb table keeps only in-frame clones and is missing some. The V and J calls and clone size come from that table; D and trimming were worked out from the DNA. The table includes approximately 45,000 clones, roughly 88% detected once. The receptor was isolated from a human donor in a cohort sampled during active COVID-19. The J gene is TRBJ1-6, the V gene TRBV5-6; TRBD1 might be the D (6 bases). Sequencing was carried out using peripheral blood. CDR3 in DNA: TGTGCCAGCAGTTCTACAGGGACCCTTTCACCCCTCCACTTT. Translating it yields CASSSTGTLSPLHF.